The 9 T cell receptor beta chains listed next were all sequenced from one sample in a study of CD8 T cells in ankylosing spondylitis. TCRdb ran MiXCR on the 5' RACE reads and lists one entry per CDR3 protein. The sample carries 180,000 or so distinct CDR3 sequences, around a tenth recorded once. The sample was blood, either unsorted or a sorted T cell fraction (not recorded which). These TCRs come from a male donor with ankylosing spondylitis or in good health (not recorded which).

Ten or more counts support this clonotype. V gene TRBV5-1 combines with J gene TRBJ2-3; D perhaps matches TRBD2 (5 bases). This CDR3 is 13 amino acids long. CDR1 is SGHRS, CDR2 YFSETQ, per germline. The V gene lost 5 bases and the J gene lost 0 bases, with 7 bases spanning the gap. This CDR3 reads CASSRGSTDTQYF. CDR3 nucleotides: TGCGCCAGCAGTCGCGGGAGCACAGATACGCAGTATTTT.

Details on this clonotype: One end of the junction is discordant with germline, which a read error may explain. The CDR3 region has the DNA TGTGCCGGCAGCTTAGCGGCCGGGTTCAATCAGCCCCAGCATTTT. It codes for CAGSLAAGFNQPQHF. This chain links TRBV7-6 with TRBJ1-5; no clear D. There are 15 residues in the CDR3. The germline V gene encodes CDR1 SGHVS and CDR2 FNYEAQ. The variable domain in full, with the rest retrieved from reference TRBV7-6 and TRBJ1-5, is GAGVSQSPRYKVTKRGQDVALRCDPISGHVSLYWYRQALGQGPEFLTYFNYEAQQDKSGLPNDRFSAERPEGSISTLTIQRTEQRDSAMYRCAGSLAAGFNQPQHFGDGTRLSIL.

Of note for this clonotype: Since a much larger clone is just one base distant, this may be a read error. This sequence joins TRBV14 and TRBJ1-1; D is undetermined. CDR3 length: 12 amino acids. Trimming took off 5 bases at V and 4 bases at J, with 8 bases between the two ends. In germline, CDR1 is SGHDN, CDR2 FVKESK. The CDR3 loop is CASSDWSTEAFF. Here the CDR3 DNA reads TGTGCCAGCAGCGATTGGAGCACTGAAGCTTTCTTT.

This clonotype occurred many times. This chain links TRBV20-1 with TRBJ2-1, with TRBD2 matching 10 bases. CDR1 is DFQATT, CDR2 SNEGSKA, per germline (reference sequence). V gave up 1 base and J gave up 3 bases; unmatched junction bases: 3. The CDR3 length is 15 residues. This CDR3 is CSARAGTSVYNEQFF. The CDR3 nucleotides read TGCAGTGCTAGAGCCGGGACTAGCGTCTACAATGAGCAGTTCTTC.

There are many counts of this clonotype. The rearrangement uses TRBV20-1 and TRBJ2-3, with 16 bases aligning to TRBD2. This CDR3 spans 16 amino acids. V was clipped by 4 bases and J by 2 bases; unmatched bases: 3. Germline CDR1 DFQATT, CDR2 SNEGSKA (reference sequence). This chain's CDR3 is CSATGTSGRDTDTQYF. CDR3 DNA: TGCAGTGCTACCGGGACTAGCGGGAGGGACACAGATACGCAGTATTTT.

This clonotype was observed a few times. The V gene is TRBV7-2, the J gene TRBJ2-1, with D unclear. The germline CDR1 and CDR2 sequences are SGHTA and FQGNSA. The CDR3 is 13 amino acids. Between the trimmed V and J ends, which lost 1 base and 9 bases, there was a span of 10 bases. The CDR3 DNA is TGTGCCAGCAGCTTAGGCATGAAGCTTGAGCAGTTCTTC. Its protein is CASSLGMKLEQFF.

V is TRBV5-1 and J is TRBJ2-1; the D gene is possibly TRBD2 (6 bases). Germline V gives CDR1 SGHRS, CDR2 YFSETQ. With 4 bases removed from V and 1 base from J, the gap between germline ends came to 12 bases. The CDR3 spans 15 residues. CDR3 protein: CASSIRRESYNEQFF. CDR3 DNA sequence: TGCGCCAGCAGCATACGGCGGGAATCCTACAATGAGCAGTTCTTC.

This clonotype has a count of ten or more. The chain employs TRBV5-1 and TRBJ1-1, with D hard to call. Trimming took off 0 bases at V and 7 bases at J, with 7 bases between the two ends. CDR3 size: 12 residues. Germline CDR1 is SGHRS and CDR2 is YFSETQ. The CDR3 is CASSLDLNEAFF. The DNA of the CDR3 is TGCGCCAGCAGCTTGGATCTAAATGAAGCTTTCTTT. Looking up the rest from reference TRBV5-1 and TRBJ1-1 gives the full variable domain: KAGVTQTPRYLIKTRGQQVTLSCSPISGHRSVSWYQQTPGQGLQFLFEYFSETQRNKGNFPGRFSGRQFSNSRSEMNVSTLELGDSALYLCASSLDLNEAFFGQGTRLTVV.

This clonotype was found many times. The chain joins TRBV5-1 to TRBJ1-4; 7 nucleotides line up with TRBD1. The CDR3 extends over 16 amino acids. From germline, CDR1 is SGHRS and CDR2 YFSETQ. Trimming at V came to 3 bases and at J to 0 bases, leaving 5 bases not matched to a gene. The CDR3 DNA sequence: TGCGCCAGCAGCTGGGACAGAGTTGCAACTAATGAAAAACTGTTTTTT. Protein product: CASSWDRVATNEKLFF.